There are a few counts of the clone carrying this TCR beta chain. Its antigen is unknown. The data belong to a study of vaccination and CD4 T cells after COVID-19. In the study overall: Post-COVID samples were collected a median roughly 100 days following diagnosis, spanning 35 to 161.

Treatment given: approximately nine-day PBMC culture with coronavirus spike peptide pools or control peptides (ViraFEST assay). Via ViraFEST, peptide pools expanded antigen-specific T cells before TCR sequencing. Positive PCR dates spanned March to December 2020, predating US Alpha, Beta and Delta variants. This CDR3 region has 13 residues. Germline loops: CDR1 SNHLY, CDR2 FYNNEI. Trimming at V came to 4 bases and at J to 7 bases, leaving 1 base not matched to a gene. Scientists ran DNA taken from cultured CD4+ T cells through the Oncomine TCR Beta short-read assay for sequencing. TCRdb ran MiXCR on the PCR reads and lists one entry per CDR3 protein. The sample has 20,000 or so distinct CDR3 sequences; over 45% are singletons.

Input material: cultured CD4+ T cells from blood. This chain connects TRBV2 to TRBJ1-5; 10 bases align to TRBD1. The receptor's source is a human donor with COVID-19. This chain's CDR3 is CASSGTGGQPQHF. CDR3 nucleotide sequence: TGTGCCAGCAGTGGGACAGGGGGACAGCCCCAGCATTTT.